One and the same sample provided the 4 T cell receptor beta chains below, sequenced in a study of blood T cell repertoires in COVID-19. Clones were read by immunoSEQ multiplex PCR, and TCRdb kept only the in-frame ones, dropping some. This table has over 150,000 clones, less than 90% appearing once. The sequencing sample was made of peripheral blood. The source of these receptors is a man aged 25-40 years with acute or convalescent COVID-19.

The rearrangement links TRBV6-5 to TRBJ1-1, with D possibly TRBD1 on 6 matching bases. CDR3 size: 13 residues. Germline loops: CDR1 MNHEY, CDR2 SVGAGI. The germline V and J ends were trimmed by 2 bases and 11 bases, with 15 bases remaining between them. CDR3 sequence: CASSYGGGLEAFF. CDR3 sequence (DNA): TGTGCCAGCAGTTACGGCGGGGGCTTGGAGGCTTTCTTT.

The CDR3 DNA sequence: TGCAGCGTTGATAGAGGGGGCTATGGCTACACCTTC. Amino acids: CSVDRGGYGYTF. The J gene is TRBJ1-2, the V gene TRBV29-1, with D tentatively TRBD1 (6 bases). Looked up from germline, CDR1 is SQVTM and CDR2 is ANQGSEA. Between the trimmed V and J ends, which lost 3 bases and 4 bases, there was a span of 9 bases. The length of the CDR3 is 12 residues. The entire variable domain, with the rest obtained from reference TRBV29-1 and TRBJ1-2, is as follows: SAVISQKPSRDICQRGTSLTIQCQVDSQVTMMFWYRQQPGQSLTLIATANQGSEATYESGFVIDKFPISRPNLTFSTLTVSNMSPEDSSIYLCSVDRGGYGYTFGSGTRLTVV.

The rearrangement links TRBV7-9 to TRBJ1-1; TRBD1 is a possible D gene (6 bases). Germline V gene sequence: CDR1 SEHNR, CDR2 FQNEAQ (reference sequence). Trimming stripped 5 bases from V and 0 bases from J, with 13 bases between. The CDR3 totals 15 residues. The CDR3 coding sequence is TGTGCCAGCAGCGCACTCGGACAGATGAACACTGAAGCTTTCTTT. This translates into CASSALGQMNTEAFF.

The V gene is TRBV7-2, the J gene TRBJ2-7, with 7 bases matching TRBD1. Germline CDR1 SGHTA, CDR2 FQGNSA. CDR3 length: 13 amino acids. The junction had 4 bases not matched to a gene; V was cut back by 4 bases and J by 4 bases. CDR3 residues: CASSSGQRYEQYF. CDR3 sequence (DNA): TGTGCCAGCAGCTCGGGACAGCGGTACGAGCAGTACTTC.